A single sample gave rise to the 5 T cell receptor beta chains below, sequenced in a study of cytomegalovirus exposure and HLA in healthy donors. 13 Jbeta primers and 60 Vbeta primers were used for the PCR. Here immunoSEQ multiplex PCR was the method, and the copy in TCRdb shows in-frame clones only, minus some. The sample yields about 140,000 clones, 80% seen once. Sequenced material: PBMCs. All receptors come from a female donor in good health and CMV-seronegative.

This rearrangement joins TRBV27 to TRBJ2-1; 10 nucleotides line up with TRBD2. The CDR3 has 16 residues. The germline V gene has CDR1 MNHEY and CDR2 SMNVEV (reference sequence). V lost 4 bases and J lost 7; bases outside the gene matches: 10. CDR3 nucleotide sequence: TGTGCCAGCAGTTCTCCAAAACTAGCGGGATCGAATGAGCAGTTCTTC. Amino acid sequence: CASSSPKLAGSNEQFF.

This chain joins TRBV6-1 and TRBJ1-2, with D perhaps TRBD1 (5 bases). From germline, CDR1 is MNHNS and CDR2 SASEGT. The V end was cut by 3 bases, the J end by 0 bases, with 11 bases between. This CDR3 is built from 15 residues. The CDR3 DNA follows: TGTGCCAGCAGTGAGGGGGACTTAACTAACTATGGCTACACCTTC. It yields the protein CASSEGDLTNYGYTF.

The chain joins TRBV6-5 to TRBJ1-1, with a tentative D call TRBD1 (5 bases). Trimming cost V 7 bases and J 0 bases, with 6 bases left between them. The germline gives CDR1 MNHEY, CDR2 SVGAGI. The CDR3 is 12 amino acids. Written as DNA, the CDR3 is TGTGCCAGCACAGGGATGAACACTGAAGCTTTCTTT. Protein: CASTGMNTEAFF.

The chain recombines TRBV5-1 with TRBJ2-3; 10 bases agree with TRBD1. The junction had 10 bases not matched to a gene; V was cut back by 7 bases and J by 5 bases. Per the germline V gene, CDR1 is SGHRS and CDR2 is YFSETQ. The CDR3 totals 15 residues. The CDR3 sequence: CASGTGDSPGDTQYF. The CDR3 DNA reads TGCGCCAGCGGGACAGGGGATAGTCCGGGAGATACGCAGTATTTT.

CDR3 sequence (DNA): TGCAGCGTTCTCTCGGACAGTAAATACGAGCAGTACTTC. As protein: CSVLSDSKYEQYF. The chain carries TRBV29-1 and TRBJ2-7; a possible D gene is TRBD1 (6 bases). Deletions cut 5 bases from V and 4 bases from J, with 15 bases between. This CDR3 has 13 amino acids. Germline loops: CDR1 SQVTM, CDR2 ANQGSEA.